This T cell receptor beta chain was retrieved from a study of blood T cell repertoires in COVID-19. Study summary: T cells, B-cell-depleted T cells, or PBMCs provided the cDNA or gDNA that served as material.

Recruits, aged about 18 to 95 years, lived in 25 or so US areas. Participant-given clinical history determined each cohort assignment. The data were produced by immunoSEQ multiplex PCR, yet TCRdb's version contains in-frame clones alone and is incomplete. This table holds a few hundred thousand clones, under 90% found once. V lost 5 bases, J lost 0 bases, and 8 bases lay in between. Germline V lookup: CDR1 SGHTA, CDR2 FQGNSA. The CDR3 has 14 residues. Sequencing was performed on PBMCs or T cells enriched from blood (not recorded which). J is TRBJ1-5 and V is TRBV7-2; D is unresolved. The sequence came from a woman aged 25 to 39 who had recovered from COVID-19. CDR3 nucleotide sequence: TGTGCCAGCAGCCTACAGTATAGCAATCAGCCCCAGCATTTT. This sequence encodes CASSLQYSNQPQHF.